The source of this TCR beta chain is a study of shared clonotypes between healthy human individuals. Losses at the gene ends were 5 bases for V and 4 bases for J; bases not matched to a gene: 2. Germline loops: CDR1 SGHAT, CDR2 FQNNGV. The CDR3 is made up of 13 amino acids. Measured with immunoSEQ multiplex PCR; TCRdb has only the in-frame clones, and not every one. This table holds more than 2 million clones, roughly 96% found once. Study-wide findings and caveats: The naive CD4 repertoires of several donors were compared, and roughly 5% of clonotypes were shared. Deeper or shallower sequencing was expected to change how clonotypes are shared among donors.

This clone has just a few counts. The antigen is undetermined. This may arise from a read error, as a much more abundant clone is one base away. Donors, healthy HIV-negative adults, lacked recent acute infections or vaccinations. Sequencing input: naive CD4+ T cells sorted from blood. The subset is: CD45RA+ positively selected. The chain employs TRBV11-2 and TRBJ1-2, with 9 bases lining up with TRBD1. The clonotype originates from a man aged 18 to 35 in good health. The CDR3 here is CASSRQGGYGYTF. CDR3 DNA sequence: TGTGCCAGCAGCCGACAGGGGGGCTATGGCTACACCTTC.